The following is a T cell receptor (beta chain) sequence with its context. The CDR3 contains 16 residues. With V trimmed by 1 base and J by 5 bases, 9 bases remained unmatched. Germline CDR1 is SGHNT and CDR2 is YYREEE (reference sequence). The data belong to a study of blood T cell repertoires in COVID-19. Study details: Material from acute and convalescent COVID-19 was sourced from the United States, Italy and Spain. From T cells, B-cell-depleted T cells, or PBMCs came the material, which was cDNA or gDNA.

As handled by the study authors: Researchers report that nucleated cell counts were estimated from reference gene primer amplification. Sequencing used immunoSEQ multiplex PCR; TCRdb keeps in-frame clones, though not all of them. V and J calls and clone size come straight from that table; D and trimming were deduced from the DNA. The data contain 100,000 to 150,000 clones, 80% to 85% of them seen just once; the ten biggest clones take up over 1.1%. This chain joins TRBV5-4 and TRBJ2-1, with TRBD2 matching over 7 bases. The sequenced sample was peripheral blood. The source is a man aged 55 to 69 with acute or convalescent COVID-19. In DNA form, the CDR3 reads TGTGCCAGCAGCTTGATGTGGCGGGGGTCCAACAATGAGCAGTTCTTC. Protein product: CASSLMWRGSNNEQFF.